This T cell receptor (beta chain) originates from a study of regulatory T cells in long-lasting Graves disease. Study-wide results and caveats: There were preferences for TRBV28, TRBJ1-2 and TRBJ2-5 in persistent disease.

To note about this clonotype: No antigen is known for it.

As to time point: persistent/refractory GD, antithyroid drugs over 5 years with positive TRAb. Extracted RNA from PBMCs served as the source of the TCR library. The patients were drawn from one endocrinology department in Xi'an, China. Arm-PCR of CDR3 regions and iRepertoire HTBI primers were used to build TCR beta libraries. TCRdb reanalysed the multiplex PCR reads using MiXCR and keeps one entry per CDR3 protein. Altogether over 450,000 distinct CDR3 sequences are present, 20% to 25% being singletons, with the ten largest covering 6.5% to 9%. The germline V gene encodes CDR1 SGHKS and CDR2 YYEKEE (reference sequence). Trimming shortened V by 4 bases and J by 2 bases, and 16 bases separated the two germline ends. CDR3 size: 15 residues.

The sample was peripheral blood mononuclear cells (PBMCs), taken when the disease was refractory, from a patient treated with antithyroid drugs. V gene TRBV5-5 combines with J gene TRBJ2-7; D may be TRBD2 (5 bases). This sequence was found in a female donor with Graves disease. The CDR3 region has the DNA TGTGCCAGCAGCCCCCCGAGCGGACTGACCTACGAGCAGTACTTC. It codes for CASSPPSGLTYEQYF.